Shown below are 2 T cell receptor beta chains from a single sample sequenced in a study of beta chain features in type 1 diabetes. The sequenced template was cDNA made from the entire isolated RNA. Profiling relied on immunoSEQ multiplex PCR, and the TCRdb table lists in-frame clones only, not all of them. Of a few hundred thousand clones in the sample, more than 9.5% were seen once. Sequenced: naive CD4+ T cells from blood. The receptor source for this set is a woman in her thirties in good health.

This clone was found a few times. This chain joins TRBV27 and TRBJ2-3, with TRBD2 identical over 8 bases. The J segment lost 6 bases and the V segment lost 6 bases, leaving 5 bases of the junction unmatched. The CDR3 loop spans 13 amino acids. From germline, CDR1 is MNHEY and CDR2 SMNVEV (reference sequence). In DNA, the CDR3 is TGTGCCAGCAGGCAACTAGCGGTGGATACGCAGTATTTT. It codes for CASRQLAVDTQYF.

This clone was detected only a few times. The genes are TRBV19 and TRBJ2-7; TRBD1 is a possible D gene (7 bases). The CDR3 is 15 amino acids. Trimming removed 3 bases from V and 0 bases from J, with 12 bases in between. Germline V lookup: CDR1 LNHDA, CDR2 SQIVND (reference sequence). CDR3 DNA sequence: TGTGCCAGTAGTATGCCAGGGGGGACCTCCTACGAGCAGTACTTC. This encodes CASSMPGGTSYEQYF.